This TCR beta chain was sequenced for a study of CD8+ T cells in alopecia areata. After isolation, RNA underwent reverse transcription to generate cDNA as the sequencing template. The assay was immunoSEQ multiplex PCR, and TCRdb's table has in-frame clones only and misses some. The table lists roughly 280,000 clones, approximately 60% of them singletons. The CDR3 contains 13 residues. The germline CDR1 and CDR2 sequences are LGHNA and YNFKEQ. The ends were cut back, 0 bases at V and 2 bases at J, with 2 bases in the middle. Treatment of the sample: oral pan-JAK inhibitor, 5-10 mg twice daily. This chain connects TRBV4-2 to TRBJ2-1; no definite D call. This sequence originates from a human donor with alopecia areata. This specimen consisted of CD4+ T cells sorted from blood, obtained around week 54, from a patient treated with tofacitinib. As DNA, the CDR3 is TGTGCCAGCAGCCAAGACCCCTACAATGAGCAGTTCTTC. Protein product: CASSQDPYNEQFF.